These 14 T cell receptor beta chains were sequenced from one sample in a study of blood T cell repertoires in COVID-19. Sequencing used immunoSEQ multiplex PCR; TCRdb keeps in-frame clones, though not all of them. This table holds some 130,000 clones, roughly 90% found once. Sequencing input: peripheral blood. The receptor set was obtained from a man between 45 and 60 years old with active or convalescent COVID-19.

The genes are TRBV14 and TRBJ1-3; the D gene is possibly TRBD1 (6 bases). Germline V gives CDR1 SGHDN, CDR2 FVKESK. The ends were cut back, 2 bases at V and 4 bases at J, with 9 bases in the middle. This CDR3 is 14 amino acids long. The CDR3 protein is CASSQWQGGNTIYF. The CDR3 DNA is TGTGCCAGCAGCCAATGGCAGGGGGGAAACACCATATATTTT.

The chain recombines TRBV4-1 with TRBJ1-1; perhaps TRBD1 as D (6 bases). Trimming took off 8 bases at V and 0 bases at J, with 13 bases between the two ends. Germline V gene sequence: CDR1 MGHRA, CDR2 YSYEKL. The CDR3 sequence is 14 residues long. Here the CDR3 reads CASRGGPLNTEAFF. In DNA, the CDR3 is TGCGCCAGCCGAGGGGGACCTTTGAACACTGAAGCTTTCTTT.

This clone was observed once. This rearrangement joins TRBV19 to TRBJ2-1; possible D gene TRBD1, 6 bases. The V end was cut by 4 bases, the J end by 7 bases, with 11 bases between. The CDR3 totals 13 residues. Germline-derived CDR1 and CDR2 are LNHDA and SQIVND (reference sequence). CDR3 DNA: TGTGCCAGTAGTAACAGGGTAGGAAATGAGCAGTTCTTC. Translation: CASSNRVGNEQFF.

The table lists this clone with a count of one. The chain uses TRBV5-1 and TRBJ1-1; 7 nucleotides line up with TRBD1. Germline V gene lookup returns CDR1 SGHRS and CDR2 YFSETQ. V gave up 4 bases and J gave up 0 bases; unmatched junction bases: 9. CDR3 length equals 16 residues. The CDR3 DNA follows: TGCGCCAGCAGCACGGGACAGCCCAACATGAACACTGAAGCTTTCTTT. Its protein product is CASSTGQPNMNTEAFF.

The CDR3 nucleotides are TGTGCCAGCAGCAAAGGGCCACCCCAGGCCCAGCATTTT. It encodes CASSKGPPQAQHF. The chain employs TRBV21-1 and TRBJ1-5; the listed D gene, TRBD1, was not tested against the DNA. TRBV21-1 is a recognized pseudogene. The CDR3 is 13 residues long.

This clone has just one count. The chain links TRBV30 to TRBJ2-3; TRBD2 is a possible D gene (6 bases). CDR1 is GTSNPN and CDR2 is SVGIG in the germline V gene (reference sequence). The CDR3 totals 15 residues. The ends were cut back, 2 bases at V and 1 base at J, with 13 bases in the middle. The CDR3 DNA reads TGTGCCTGGAGTAGGACGGAGGGCCGCACAGATACGCAGTATTTT. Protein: CAWSRTEGRTDTQYF.

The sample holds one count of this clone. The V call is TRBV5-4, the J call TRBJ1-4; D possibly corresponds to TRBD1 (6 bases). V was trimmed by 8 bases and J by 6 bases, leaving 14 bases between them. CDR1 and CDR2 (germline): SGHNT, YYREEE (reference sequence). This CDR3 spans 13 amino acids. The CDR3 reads CASSGAGDEKLFF. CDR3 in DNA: TGTGCCAGTTCAGGGGCCGGGGATGAAAAACTGTTTTTT.

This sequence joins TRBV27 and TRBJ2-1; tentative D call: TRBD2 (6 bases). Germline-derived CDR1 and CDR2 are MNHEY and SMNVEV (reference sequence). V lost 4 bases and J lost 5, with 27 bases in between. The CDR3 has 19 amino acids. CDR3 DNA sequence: TGTGCCAGCAGTTACAGTTTGACCGGACCGGGACTTTTTGACAATGAGCAGTTCTTC. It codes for CASSYSLTGPGLFDNEQFF.

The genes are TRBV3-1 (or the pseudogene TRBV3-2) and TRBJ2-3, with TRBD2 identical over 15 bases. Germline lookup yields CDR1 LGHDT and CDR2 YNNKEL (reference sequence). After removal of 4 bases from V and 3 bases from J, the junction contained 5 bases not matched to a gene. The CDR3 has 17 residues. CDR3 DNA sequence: TGTGCCAGCAGCCCGGGACTAGCGGGGGGTCAGACAGATACGCAGTATTTT. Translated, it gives CASSPGLAGGQTDTQYF.

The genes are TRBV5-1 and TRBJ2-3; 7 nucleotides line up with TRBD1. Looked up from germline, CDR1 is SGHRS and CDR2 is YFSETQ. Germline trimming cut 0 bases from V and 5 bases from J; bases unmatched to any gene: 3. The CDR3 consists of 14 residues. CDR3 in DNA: TGCGCCAGCAGCTTGGGACAGGGAAGAGATACGCAGTATTTT. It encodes CASSLGQGRDTQYF. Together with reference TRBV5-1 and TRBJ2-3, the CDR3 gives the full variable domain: KAGVTQTPRYLIKTRGQQVTLSCSPISGHRSVSWYQQTPGQGLQFLFEYFSETQRNKGNFPGRFSGRQFSNSRSEMNVSTLELGDSALYLCASSLGQGRDTQYFGPGTRLTVL.

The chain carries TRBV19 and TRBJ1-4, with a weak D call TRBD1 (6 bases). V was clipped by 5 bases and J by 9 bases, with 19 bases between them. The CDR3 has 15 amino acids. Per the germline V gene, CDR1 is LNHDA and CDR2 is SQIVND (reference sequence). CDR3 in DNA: TGTGCCAGTAGTCGCAGGGGCCTGGGAATTCAAAAACTGTTTTTT. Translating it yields CASSRRGLGIQKLFF.

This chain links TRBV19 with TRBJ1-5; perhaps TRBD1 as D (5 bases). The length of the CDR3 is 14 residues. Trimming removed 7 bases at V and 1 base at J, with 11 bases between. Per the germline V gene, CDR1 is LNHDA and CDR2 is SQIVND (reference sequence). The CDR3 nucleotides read TGTGCCAGTACCGATCAGGGAAGCAATCAGCCCCAGCATTTT. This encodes CASTDQGSNQPQHF.

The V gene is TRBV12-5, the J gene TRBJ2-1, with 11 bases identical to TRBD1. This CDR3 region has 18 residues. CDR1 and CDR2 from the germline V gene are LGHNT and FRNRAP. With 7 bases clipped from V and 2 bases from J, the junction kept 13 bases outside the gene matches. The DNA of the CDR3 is TGTGCTAGTGTCCGGACAGGGGGCCTTCTTCGTCCCTACAATGAGCAGTTCTTC. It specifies CASVRTGGLLRPYNEQFF.

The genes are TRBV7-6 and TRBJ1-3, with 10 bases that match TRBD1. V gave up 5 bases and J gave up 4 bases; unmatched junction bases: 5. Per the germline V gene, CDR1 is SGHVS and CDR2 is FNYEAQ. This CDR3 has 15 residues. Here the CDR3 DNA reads TGTGCCAGCAGCCGACAGGGGGCAGGCGGAAACACCATATATTTT. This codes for CASSRQGAGGNTIYF.